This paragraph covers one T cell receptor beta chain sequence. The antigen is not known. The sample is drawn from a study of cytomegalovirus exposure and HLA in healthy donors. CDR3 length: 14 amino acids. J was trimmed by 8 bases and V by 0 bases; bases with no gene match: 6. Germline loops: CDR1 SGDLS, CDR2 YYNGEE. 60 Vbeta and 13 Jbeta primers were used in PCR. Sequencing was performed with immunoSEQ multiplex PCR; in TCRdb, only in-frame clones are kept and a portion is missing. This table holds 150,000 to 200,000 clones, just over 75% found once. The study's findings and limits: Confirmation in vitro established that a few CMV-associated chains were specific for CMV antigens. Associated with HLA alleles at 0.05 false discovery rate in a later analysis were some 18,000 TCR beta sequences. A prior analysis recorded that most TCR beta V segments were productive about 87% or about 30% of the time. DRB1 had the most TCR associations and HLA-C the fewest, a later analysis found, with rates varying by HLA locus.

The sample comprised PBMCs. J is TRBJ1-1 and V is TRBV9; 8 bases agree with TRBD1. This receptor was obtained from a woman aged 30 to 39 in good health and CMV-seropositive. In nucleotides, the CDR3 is TGTGCCAGCAGCGTAGGACAGGGGACGGGGGAAGCTTTCTTT. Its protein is CASSVGQGTGEAFF.